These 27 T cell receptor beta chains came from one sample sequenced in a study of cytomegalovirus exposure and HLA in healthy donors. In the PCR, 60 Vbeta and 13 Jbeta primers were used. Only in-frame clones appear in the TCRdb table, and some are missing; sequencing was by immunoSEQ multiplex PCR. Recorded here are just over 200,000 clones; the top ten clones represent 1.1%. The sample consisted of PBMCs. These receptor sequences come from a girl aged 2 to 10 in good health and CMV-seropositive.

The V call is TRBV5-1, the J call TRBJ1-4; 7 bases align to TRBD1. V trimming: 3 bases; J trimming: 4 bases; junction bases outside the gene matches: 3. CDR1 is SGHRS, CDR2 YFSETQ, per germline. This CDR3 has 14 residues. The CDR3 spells CASSSGTVNEKLFF. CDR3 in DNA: TGCGCCAGCAGCTCCGGGACAGTTAATGAAAAACTGTTTTTT.

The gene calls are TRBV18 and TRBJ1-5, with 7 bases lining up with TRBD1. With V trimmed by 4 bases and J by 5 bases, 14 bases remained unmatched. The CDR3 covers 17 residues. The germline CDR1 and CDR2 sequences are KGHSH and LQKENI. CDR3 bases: TGTGCCAGCTCACTGGCTTCCGCTAGACAGGGCCATCAGCCCCAGCATTTT. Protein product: CASSLASARQGHQPQHF.

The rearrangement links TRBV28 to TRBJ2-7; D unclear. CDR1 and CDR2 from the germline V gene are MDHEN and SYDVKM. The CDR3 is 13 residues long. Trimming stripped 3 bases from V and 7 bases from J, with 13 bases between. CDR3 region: CASSFKTSREQYF. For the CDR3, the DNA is TGTGCCAGCAGTTTCAAGACGTCGCGGGAGCAGTACTTC.

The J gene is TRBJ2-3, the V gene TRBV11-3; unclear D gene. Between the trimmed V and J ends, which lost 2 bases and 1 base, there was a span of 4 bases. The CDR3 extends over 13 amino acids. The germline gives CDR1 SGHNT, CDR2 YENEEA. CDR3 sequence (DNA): TGTGCCAGCAGCTTAACGGGCACAGATACGCAGTATTTT. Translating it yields CASSLTGTDTQYF.

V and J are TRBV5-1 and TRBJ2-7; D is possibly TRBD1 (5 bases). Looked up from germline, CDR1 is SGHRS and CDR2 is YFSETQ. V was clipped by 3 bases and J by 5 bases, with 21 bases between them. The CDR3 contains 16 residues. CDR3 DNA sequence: TGCGCCAGCAGCTCATCGGACACGCTCCAAAGAGACGAGCAGTACTTC. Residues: CASSSSDTLQRDEQYF.

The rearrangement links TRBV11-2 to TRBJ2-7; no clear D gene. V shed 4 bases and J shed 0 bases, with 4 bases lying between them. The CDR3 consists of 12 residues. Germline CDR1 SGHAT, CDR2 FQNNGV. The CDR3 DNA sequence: TGTGCCAGCAGCTCCCTCTCCTACGAGCAGTACTTC. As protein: CASSSLSYEQYF.

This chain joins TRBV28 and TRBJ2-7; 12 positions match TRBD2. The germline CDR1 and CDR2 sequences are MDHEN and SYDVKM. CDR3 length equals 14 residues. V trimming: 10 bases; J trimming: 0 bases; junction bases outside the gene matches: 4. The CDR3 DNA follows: TGTGCCACCGAGACTAGCGGGAGCTCCTACGAGCAGTACTTC. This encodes CATETSGSSYEQYF.

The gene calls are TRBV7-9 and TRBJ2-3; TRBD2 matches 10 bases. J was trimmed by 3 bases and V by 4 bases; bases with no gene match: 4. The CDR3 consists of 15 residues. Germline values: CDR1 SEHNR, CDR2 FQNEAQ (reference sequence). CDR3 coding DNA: TGTGCCAGCAGCTGGGGACTAGCGACTACAGATACGCAGTATTTT. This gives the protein CASSWGLATTDTQYF.

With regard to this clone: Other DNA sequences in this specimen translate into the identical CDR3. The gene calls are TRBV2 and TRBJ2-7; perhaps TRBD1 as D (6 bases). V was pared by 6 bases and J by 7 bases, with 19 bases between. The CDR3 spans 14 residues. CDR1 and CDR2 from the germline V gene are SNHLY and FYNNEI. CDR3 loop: CASRTLGGSGEQYF. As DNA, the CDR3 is TGTGCCAGCAGAACACTAGGGGGTAGTGGGGAGCAGTACTTC. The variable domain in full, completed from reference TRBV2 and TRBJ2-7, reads EPEVTQTPSHQVTQMGQEVILRCVPISNHLYFYWYRQILGQKVEFLVSFYNNEISEKSEIFDDQFSVERPDGSNFTLKIRSTKLEDSAMYFCASRTLGGSGEQYFGPGTRLTVT.

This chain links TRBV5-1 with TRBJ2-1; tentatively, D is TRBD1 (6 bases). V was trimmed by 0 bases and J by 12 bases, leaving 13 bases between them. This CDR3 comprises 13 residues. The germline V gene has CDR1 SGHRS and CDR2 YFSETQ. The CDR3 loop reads CASSLDSLQGQFF. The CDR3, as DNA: TGCGCCAGCAGCTTGGACTCCCTACAGGGGCAGTTCTTC.

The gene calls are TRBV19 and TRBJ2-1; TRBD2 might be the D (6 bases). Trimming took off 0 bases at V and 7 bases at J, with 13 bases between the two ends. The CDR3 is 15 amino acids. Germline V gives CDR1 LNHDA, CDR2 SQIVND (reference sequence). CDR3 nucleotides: TGTGCCAGTAGTATAGATGGTGGGAGGTCGAATGAGCAGTTCTTC. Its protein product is CASSIDGGRSNEQFF.

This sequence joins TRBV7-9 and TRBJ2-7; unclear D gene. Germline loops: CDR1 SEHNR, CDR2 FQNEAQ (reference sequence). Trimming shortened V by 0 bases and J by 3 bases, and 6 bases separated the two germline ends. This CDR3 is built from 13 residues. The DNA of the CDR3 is TGTGCCAGCAGCTTAGCCTCACACTACGAGCAGTACTTC. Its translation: CASSLASHYEQYF.

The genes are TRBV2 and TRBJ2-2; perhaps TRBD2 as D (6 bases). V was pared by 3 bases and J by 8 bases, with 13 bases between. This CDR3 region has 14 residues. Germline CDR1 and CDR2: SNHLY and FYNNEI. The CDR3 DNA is TGTGCCAGCAGTGAGGGGGGAGTAGAAGGGGAGCTGTTTTTT. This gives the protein CASSEGGVEGELFF.

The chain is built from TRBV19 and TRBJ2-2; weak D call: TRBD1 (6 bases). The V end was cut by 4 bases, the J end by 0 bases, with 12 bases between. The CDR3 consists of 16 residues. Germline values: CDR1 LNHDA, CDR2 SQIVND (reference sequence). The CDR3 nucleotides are TGTGCCAGTAGTAACTGGGACACCTCGAACACCGGGGAGCTGTTTTTT. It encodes CASSNWDTSNTGELFF.

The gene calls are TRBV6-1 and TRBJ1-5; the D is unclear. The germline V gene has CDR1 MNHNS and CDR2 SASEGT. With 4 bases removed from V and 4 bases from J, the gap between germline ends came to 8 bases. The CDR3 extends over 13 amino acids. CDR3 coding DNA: TGTGCCAGCAGTGCATACAGTAATCAGCCCCAGCATTTT. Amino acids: CASSAYSNQPQHF.

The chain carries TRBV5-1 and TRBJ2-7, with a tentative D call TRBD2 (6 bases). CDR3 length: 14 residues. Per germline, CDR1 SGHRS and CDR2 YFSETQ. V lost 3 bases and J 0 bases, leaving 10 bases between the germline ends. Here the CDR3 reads CASSSGTDSYEQYF. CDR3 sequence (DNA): TGCGCCAGCAGCTCCGGGACTGACTCCTACGAGCAGTACTTC.

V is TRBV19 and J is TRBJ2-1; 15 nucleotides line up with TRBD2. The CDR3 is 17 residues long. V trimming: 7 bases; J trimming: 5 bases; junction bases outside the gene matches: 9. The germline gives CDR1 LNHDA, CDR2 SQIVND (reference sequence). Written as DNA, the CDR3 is TGTGCCAGTACCCGGACTAGCGGGAGGGCCGTGGACAATGAGCAGTTCTTC. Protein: CASTRTSGRAVDNEQFF. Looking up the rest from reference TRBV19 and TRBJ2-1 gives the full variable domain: DGGITQSPKYLFRKEGQNVTLSCEQNLNHDAMYWYRQDPGQGLRLIYYSQIVNDFQKGDIAEGYSVSREKKESFPLTVTSAQKNPTAFYLCASTRTSGRAVDNEQFFGPGTRLTVL.

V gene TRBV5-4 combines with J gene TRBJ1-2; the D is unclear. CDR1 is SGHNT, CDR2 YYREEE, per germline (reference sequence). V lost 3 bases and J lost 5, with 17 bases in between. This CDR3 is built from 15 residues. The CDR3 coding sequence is TGTGCCAGCAGCTCGCGTTACAGAGTTCGATATGGCTACACCTTC. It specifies CASSSRYRVRYGYTF.

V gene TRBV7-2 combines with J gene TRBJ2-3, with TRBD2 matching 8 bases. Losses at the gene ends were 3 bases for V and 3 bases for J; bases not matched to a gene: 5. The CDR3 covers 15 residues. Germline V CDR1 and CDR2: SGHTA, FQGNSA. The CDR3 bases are TGTGCCAGCAGCTTGATGGGCGGGGGGACAGATACGCAGTATTTT. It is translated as CASSLMGGGTDTQYF.

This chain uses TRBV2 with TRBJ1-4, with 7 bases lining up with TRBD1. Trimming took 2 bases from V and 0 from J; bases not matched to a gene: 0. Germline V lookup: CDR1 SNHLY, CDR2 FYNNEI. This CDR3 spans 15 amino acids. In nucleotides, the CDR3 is TGTGCCAGCAGTGAAACAGGGGCAACTAATGAAAAACTGTTTTTT. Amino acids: CASSETGATNEKLFF.

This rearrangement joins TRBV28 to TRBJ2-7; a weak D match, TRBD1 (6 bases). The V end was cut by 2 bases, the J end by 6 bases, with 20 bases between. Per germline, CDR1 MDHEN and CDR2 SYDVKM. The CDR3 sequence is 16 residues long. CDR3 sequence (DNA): TGTGCCAGCAGTTTAGCGTCAGCGCAGGGGCTGGTCGAGCAGTACTTC. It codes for CASSLASAQGLVEQYF.

As DNA, the CDR3 is TGTGCCAGCAGCCCTACCACTAGCAGGGTCGCCGAGCAGTACTTC. Its protein is CASSPTTSRVAEQYF. V and J are TRBV4-2 and TRBJ2-7, with D possibly TRBD2 on 6 matching bases. Deletions cut 4 bases from V and 6 bases from J, with 19 bases between. CDR1 is LGHNA and CDR2 is YNFKEQ in the germline V gene. There are 15 residues in the CDR3.

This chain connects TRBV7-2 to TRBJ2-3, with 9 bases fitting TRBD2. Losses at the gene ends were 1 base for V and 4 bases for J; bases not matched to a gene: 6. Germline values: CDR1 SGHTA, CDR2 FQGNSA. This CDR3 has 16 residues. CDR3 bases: TGTGCCAGCAGCTTAGAACAGCGGGAGGCCGCAGATACGCAGTATTTT. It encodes CASSLEQREAADTQYF.

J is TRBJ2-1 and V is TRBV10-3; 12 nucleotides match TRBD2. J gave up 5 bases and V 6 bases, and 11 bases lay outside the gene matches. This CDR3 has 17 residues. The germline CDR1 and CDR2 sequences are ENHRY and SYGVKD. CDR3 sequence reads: CAISGTARLAGDNEQFF. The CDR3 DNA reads TGTGCCATCAGCGGGACCGCCCGACTAGCGGGAGACAATGAGCAGTTCTTC.

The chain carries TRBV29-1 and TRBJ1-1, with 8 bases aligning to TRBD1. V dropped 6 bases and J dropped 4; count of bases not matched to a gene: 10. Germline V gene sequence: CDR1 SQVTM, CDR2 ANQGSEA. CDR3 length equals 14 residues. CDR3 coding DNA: TGCAGCGTACCTGGACAGGGAGTGGGCACTGAAGCTTTCTTT. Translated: CSVPGQGVGTEAFF. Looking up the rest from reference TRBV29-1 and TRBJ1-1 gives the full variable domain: SAVISQKPSRDICQRGTSLTIQCQVDSQVTMMFWYRQQPGQSLTLIATANQGSEATYESGFVIDKFPISRPNLTFSTLTVSNMSPEDSSIYLCSVPGQGVGTEAFFGQGTRLTVV.

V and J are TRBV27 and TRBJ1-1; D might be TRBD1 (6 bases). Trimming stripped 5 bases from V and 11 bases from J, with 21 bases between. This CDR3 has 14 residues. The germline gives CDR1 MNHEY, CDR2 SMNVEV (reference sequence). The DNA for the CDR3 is TGTGCCAGCAGTCCCCTGACAGGCTCCCTCGGGGCTTTCTTT. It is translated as CASSPLTGSLGAFF.

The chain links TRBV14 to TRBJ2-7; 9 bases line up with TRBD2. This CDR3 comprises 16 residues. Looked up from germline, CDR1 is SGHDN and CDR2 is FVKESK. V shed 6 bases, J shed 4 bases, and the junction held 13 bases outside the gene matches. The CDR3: CASSQMREGGPYEQYF. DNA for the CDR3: TGTGCCAGCAGTCAAATGCGGGAGGGAGGTCCTTACGAGCAGTACTTC.